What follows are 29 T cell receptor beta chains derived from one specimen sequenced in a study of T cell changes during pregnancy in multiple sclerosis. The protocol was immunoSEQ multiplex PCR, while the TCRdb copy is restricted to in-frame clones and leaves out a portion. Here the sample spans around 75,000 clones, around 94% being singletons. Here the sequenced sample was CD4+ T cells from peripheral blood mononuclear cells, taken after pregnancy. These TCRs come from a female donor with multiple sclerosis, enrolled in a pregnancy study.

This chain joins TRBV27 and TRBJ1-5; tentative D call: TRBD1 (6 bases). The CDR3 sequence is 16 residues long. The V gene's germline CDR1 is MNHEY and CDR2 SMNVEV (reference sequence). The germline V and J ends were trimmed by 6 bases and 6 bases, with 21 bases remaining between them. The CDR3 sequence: CASRDSDLFLAQPQHF. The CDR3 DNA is TGTGCCAGCAGGGACAGTGACCTTTTTCTTGCTCAGCCCCAGCATTTT.

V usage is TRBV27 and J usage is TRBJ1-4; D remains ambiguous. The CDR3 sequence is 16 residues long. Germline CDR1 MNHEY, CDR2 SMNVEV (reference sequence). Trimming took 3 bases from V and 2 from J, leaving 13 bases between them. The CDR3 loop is CASSFLGAGTNEKLFF. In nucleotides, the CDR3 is TGTGCCAGCAGTTTTTTGGGCGCGGGGACTAATGAAAAACTGTTTTTT.

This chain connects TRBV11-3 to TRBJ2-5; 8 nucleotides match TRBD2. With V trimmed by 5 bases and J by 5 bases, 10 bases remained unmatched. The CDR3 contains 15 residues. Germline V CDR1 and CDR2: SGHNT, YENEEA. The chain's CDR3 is CASSASGSGEETQYF. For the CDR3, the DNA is TGTGCCAGCAGCGCAAGCGGGAGCGGGGAGGAGACCCAGTACTTC.

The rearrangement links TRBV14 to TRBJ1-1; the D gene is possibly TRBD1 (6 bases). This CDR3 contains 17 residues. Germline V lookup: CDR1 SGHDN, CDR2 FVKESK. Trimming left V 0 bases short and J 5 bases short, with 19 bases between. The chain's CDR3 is CASSQEARRRGGTEAFF. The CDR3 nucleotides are TGTGCCAGCAGCCAAGAAGCCCGGCGCAGGGGAGGGACTGAAGCTTTCTTT.

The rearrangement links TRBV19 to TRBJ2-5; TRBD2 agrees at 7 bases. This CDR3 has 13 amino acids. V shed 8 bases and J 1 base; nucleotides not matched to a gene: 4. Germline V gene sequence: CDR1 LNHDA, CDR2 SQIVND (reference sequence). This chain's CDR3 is CASGGEGQETQYF. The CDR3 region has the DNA TGTGCCAGTGGGGGGGAGGGCCAAGAGACCCAGTACTTC.

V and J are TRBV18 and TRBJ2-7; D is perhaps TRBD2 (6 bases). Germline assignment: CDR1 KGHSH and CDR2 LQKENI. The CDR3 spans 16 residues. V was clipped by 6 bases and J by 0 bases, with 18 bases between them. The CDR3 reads CASSVKGLRSSYEQYF. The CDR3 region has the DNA TGTGCCAGCTCCGTTAAGGGACTGAGGAGCTCCTACGAGCAGTACTTC.

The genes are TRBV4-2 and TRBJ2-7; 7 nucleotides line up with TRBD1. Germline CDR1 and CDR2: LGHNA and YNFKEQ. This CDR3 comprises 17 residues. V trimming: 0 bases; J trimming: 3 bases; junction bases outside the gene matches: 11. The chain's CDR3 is CASSQDRGQTTLYEQYF. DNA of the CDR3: TGTGCCAGCAGCCAAGATCGGGGACAGACGACCCTCTACGAGCAGTACTTC.

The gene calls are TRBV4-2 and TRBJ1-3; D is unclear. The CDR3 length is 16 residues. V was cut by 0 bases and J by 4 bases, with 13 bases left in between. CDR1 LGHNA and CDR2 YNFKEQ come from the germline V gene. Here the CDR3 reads CASSQEVGVTGNTIYF. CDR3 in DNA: TGTGCCAGCAGCCAAGAGGTCGGGGTAACAGGAAACACCATATATTTT.

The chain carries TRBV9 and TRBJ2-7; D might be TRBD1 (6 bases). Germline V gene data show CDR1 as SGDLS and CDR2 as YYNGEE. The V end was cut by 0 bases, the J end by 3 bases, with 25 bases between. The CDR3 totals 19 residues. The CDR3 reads CASSVGPGAKQGKVYEQYF. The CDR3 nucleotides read TGTGCCAGCAGCGTAGGGCCCGGGGCTAAACAGGGTAAGGTCTACGAGCAGTACTTC.

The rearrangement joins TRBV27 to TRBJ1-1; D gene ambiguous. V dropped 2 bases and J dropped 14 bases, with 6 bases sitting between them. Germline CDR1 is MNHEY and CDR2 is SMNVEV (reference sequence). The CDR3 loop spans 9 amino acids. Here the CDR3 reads CASSLRGFF. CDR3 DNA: TGTGCCAGCAGTTTACGGGGATTCTTT.

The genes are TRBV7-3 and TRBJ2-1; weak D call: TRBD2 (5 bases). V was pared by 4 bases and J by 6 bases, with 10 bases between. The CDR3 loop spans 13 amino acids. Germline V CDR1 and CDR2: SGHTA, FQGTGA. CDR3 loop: CASSSTRLNEQFF. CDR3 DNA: TGTGCCAGCAGCTCTACTAGGCTCAATGAGCAGTTCTTC.

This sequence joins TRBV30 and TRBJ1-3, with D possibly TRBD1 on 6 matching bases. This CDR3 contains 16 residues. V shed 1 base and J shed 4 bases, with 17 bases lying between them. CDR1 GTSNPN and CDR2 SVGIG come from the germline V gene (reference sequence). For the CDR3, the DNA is TGTGCCTGGAGTGCAAGACTGAGGACAGCGGGAAACACCATATATTTT. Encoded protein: CAWSARLRTAGNTIYF.

The chain's CDR3 is CASKTRLNTEAFF. CDR3 in DNA: TGTGCCAGTAAGACACGGTTGAACACTGAAGCTTTCTTT. J is TRBJ1-1 and V is TRBV28; D not certain. Trimming cost V 9 bases and J 0 bases, with 11 bases left between them. CDR1 and CDR2 from the germline V gene are MDHEN and SYDVKM. This CDR3 comprises 13 residues.

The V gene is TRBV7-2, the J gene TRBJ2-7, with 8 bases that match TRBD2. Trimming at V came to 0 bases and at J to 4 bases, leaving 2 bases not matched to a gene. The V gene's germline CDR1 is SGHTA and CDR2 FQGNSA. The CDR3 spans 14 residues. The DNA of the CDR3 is TGTGCCAGCAGCTTAGCCGGGGGGGGATACGAGCAGTACTTC. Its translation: CASSLAGGGYEQYF.

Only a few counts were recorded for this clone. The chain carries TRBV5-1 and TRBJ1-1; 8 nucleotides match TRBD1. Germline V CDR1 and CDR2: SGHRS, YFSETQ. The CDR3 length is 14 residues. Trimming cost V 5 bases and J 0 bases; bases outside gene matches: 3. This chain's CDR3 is CASRQQGVNTEAFF. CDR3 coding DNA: TGCGCCAGCAGACAACAGGGGGTGAACACTGAAGCTTTCTTT.

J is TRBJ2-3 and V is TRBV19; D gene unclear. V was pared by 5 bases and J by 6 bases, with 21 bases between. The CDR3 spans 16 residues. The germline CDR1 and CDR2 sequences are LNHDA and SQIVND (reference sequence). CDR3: CASSPASALPKDTQYF. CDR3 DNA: TGTGCCAGTAGTCCAGCCAGCGCGTTACCTAAGGATACGCAGTATTTT.

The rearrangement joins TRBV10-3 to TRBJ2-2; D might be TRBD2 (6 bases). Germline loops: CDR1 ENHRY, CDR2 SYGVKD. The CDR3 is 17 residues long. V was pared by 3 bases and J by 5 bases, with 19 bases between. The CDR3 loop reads CAISDSSERAGTGELFF. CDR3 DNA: TGTGCCATCAGTGACTCTAGCGAGAGGGCAGGGACCGGGGAGCTGTTTTTT.

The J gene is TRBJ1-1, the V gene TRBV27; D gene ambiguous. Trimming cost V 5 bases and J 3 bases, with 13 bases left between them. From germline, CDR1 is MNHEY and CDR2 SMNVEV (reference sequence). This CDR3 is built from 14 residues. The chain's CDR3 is CASSQGSVYTEAFF. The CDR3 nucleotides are TGTGCCAGCAGTCAAGGTAGCGTTTACACTGAAGCTTTCTTT.

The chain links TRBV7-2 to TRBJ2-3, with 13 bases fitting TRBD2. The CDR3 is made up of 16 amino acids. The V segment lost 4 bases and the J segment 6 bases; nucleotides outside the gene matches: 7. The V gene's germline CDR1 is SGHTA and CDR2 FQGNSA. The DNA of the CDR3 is TGTGCCAGCAGCTCCGGACTAGCGGGAGTGAGGGATACGCAGTATTTT. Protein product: CASSSGLAGVRDTQYF.

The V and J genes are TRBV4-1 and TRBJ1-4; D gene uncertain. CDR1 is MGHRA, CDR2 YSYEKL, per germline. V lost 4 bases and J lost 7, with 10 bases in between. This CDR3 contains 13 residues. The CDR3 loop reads CASSPLFGEKLFF. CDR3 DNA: TGCGCCAGCAGCCCCCTCTTCGGTGAAAAACTGTTTTTT.

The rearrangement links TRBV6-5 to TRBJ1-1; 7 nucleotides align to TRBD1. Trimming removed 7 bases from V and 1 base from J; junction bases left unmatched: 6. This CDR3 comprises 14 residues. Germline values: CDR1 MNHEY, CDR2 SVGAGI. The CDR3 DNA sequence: TGTGCCAGCATCCAATACAGGGGGAACACTGAAGCTTTCTTT. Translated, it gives CASIQYRGNTEAFF.

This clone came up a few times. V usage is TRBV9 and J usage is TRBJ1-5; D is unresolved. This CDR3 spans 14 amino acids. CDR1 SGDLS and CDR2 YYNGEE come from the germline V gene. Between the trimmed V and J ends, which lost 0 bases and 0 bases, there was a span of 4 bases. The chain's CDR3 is CASSVGGSNQPQHF. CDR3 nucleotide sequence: TGTGCCAGCAGCGTAGGCGGTAGCAATCAGCCCCAGCATTTT. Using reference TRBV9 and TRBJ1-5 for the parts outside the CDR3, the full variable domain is DSGVTQTPKHLITATGQRVTLRCSPRSGDLSVYWYQQSLDQGLQFLIQYYNGEERAKGNILERFSAQQFPDLHSELNLSSLELGDSALYFCASSVGGSNQPQHFGDGTRLSIL.

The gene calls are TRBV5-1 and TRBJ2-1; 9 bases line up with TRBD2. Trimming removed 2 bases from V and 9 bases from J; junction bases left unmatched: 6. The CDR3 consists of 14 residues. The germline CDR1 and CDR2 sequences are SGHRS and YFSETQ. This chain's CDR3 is CASSLTAGGAEQFF. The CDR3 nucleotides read TGCGCCAGCAGCTTAACAGCGGGAGGTGCTGAGCAGTTCTTC.

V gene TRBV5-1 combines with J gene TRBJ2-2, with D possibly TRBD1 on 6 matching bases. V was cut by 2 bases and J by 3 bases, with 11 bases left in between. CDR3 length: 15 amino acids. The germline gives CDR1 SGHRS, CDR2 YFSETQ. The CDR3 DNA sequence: TGCGCCAGCAGCTTTTTACAGGGCCACACCGGGGAGCTGTTTTTT. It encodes CASSFLQGHTGELFF.

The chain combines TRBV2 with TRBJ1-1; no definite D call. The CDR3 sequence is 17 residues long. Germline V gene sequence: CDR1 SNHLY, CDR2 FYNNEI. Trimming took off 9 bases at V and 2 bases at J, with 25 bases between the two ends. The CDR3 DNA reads TGTGCCAGTAACCCCCCGAGGTTCGGCAGATTAAACACTGAAGCTTTCTTT. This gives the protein CASNPPRFGRLNTEAFF.

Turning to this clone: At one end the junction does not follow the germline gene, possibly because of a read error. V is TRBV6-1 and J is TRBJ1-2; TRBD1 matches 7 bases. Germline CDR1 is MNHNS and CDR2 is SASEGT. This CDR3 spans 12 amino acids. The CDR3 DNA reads TGTGCCAGCAGTGATAGGGGGCGACCGCGAGGCTTC. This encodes CASSDRGRPRGF.

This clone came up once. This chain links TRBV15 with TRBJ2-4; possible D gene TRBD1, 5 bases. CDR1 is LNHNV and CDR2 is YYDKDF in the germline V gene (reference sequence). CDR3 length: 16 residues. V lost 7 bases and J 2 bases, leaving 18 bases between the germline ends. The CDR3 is CATTAGLPLPKNIQYF. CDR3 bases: TGTGCCACCACGGCAGGGTTGCCGCTACCCAAAAACATTCAGTACTTC.

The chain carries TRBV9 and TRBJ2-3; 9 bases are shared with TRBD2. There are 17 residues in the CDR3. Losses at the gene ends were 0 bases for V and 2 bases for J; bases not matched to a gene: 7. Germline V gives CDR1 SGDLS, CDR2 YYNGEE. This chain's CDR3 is CASSVGSSGVITDTQYF. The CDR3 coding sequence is TGTGCCAGCAGCGTAGGTTCTAGCGGGGTTATCACAGATACGCAGTATTTT.

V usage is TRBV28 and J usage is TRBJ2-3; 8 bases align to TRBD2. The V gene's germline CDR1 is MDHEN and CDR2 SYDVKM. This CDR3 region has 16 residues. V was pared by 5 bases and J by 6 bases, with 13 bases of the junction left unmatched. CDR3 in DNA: TGTGCCAGCAGTGAATCAAGCGGGAGCCAGTTGGATACGCAGTATTTT. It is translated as CASSESSGSQLDTQYF.